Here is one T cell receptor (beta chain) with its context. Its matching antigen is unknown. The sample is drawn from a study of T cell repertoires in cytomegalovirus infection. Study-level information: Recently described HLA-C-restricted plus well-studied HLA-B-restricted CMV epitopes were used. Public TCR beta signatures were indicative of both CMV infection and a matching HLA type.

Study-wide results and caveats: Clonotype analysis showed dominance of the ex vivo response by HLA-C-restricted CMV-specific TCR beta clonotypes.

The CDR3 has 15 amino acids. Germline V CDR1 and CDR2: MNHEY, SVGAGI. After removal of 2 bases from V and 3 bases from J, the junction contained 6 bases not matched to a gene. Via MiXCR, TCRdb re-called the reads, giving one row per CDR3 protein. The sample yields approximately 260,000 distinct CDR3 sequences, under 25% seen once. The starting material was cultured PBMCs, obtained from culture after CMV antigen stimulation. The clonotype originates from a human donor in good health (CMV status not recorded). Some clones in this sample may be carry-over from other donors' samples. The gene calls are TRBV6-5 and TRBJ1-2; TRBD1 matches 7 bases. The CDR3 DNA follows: TGTGCCAGCAGTTACCTGGACAGGAGACACTATGGCTACACCTTC. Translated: CASSYLDRRHYGYTF.